This TCR beta chain appears in the sequencing data of a study of regulatory T cells in long-lasting Graves disease. CDR1 and CDR2 from the germline V gene are SGHRS and YFSETQ. The CDR3 contains 16 residues. Both iRepertoire HTBI primers and Arm-PCR of CDR3 regions were used to build the TCR beta libraries. TCRdb recomputed calls from the multiplex PCR reads with MiXCR, one row per CDR3 protein. Among hundreds of thousands of distinct CDR3 sequences listed, about 13% were seen once. Time point: newly diagnosed GD, antithyroid drugs for less than 3 months. TCR sequences were obtained from RNA taken from PBMCs. This clonotype was found once. A read error may produce the germline difference seen at one junction end. This same sample was also part of a study on T cells in Graves' hyperthyroidism and ophthalmopathy.

The chain recombines TRBV5-1 with TRBJ2-1; D gene ambiguous. This receptor was taken from a man aged 25-45 years with Graves disease. The starting material was peripheral blood mononuclear cells (PBMCs), obtained at new diagnosis, from a patient treated with antithyroid drugs. CDR3 residues: CASSPPMGWTYNEQFF. CDR3 nucleotide sequence: TGTGCCAGCAGCCCACCCATGGGCTGGACCTACAATGAGCAGTTCTTC.